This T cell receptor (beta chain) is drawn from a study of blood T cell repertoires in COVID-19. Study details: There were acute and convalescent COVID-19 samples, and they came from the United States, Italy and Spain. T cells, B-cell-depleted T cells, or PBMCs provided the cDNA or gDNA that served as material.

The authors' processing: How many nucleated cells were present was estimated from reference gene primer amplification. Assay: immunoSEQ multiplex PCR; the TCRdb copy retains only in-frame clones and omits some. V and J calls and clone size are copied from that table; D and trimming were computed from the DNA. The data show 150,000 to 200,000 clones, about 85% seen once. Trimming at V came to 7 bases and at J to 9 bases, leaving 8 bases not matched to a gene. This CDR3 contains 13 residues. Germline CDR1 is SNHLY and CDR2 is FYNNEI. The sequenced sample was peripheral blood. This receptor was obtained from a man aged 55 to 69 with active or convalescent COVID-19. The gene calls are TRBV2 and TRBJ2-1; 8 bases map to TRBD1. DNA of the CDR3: TGTGCCAGCACCCTGACAGGGGCAACTGAGCAGTTCTTC. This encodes CASTLTGATEQFF.